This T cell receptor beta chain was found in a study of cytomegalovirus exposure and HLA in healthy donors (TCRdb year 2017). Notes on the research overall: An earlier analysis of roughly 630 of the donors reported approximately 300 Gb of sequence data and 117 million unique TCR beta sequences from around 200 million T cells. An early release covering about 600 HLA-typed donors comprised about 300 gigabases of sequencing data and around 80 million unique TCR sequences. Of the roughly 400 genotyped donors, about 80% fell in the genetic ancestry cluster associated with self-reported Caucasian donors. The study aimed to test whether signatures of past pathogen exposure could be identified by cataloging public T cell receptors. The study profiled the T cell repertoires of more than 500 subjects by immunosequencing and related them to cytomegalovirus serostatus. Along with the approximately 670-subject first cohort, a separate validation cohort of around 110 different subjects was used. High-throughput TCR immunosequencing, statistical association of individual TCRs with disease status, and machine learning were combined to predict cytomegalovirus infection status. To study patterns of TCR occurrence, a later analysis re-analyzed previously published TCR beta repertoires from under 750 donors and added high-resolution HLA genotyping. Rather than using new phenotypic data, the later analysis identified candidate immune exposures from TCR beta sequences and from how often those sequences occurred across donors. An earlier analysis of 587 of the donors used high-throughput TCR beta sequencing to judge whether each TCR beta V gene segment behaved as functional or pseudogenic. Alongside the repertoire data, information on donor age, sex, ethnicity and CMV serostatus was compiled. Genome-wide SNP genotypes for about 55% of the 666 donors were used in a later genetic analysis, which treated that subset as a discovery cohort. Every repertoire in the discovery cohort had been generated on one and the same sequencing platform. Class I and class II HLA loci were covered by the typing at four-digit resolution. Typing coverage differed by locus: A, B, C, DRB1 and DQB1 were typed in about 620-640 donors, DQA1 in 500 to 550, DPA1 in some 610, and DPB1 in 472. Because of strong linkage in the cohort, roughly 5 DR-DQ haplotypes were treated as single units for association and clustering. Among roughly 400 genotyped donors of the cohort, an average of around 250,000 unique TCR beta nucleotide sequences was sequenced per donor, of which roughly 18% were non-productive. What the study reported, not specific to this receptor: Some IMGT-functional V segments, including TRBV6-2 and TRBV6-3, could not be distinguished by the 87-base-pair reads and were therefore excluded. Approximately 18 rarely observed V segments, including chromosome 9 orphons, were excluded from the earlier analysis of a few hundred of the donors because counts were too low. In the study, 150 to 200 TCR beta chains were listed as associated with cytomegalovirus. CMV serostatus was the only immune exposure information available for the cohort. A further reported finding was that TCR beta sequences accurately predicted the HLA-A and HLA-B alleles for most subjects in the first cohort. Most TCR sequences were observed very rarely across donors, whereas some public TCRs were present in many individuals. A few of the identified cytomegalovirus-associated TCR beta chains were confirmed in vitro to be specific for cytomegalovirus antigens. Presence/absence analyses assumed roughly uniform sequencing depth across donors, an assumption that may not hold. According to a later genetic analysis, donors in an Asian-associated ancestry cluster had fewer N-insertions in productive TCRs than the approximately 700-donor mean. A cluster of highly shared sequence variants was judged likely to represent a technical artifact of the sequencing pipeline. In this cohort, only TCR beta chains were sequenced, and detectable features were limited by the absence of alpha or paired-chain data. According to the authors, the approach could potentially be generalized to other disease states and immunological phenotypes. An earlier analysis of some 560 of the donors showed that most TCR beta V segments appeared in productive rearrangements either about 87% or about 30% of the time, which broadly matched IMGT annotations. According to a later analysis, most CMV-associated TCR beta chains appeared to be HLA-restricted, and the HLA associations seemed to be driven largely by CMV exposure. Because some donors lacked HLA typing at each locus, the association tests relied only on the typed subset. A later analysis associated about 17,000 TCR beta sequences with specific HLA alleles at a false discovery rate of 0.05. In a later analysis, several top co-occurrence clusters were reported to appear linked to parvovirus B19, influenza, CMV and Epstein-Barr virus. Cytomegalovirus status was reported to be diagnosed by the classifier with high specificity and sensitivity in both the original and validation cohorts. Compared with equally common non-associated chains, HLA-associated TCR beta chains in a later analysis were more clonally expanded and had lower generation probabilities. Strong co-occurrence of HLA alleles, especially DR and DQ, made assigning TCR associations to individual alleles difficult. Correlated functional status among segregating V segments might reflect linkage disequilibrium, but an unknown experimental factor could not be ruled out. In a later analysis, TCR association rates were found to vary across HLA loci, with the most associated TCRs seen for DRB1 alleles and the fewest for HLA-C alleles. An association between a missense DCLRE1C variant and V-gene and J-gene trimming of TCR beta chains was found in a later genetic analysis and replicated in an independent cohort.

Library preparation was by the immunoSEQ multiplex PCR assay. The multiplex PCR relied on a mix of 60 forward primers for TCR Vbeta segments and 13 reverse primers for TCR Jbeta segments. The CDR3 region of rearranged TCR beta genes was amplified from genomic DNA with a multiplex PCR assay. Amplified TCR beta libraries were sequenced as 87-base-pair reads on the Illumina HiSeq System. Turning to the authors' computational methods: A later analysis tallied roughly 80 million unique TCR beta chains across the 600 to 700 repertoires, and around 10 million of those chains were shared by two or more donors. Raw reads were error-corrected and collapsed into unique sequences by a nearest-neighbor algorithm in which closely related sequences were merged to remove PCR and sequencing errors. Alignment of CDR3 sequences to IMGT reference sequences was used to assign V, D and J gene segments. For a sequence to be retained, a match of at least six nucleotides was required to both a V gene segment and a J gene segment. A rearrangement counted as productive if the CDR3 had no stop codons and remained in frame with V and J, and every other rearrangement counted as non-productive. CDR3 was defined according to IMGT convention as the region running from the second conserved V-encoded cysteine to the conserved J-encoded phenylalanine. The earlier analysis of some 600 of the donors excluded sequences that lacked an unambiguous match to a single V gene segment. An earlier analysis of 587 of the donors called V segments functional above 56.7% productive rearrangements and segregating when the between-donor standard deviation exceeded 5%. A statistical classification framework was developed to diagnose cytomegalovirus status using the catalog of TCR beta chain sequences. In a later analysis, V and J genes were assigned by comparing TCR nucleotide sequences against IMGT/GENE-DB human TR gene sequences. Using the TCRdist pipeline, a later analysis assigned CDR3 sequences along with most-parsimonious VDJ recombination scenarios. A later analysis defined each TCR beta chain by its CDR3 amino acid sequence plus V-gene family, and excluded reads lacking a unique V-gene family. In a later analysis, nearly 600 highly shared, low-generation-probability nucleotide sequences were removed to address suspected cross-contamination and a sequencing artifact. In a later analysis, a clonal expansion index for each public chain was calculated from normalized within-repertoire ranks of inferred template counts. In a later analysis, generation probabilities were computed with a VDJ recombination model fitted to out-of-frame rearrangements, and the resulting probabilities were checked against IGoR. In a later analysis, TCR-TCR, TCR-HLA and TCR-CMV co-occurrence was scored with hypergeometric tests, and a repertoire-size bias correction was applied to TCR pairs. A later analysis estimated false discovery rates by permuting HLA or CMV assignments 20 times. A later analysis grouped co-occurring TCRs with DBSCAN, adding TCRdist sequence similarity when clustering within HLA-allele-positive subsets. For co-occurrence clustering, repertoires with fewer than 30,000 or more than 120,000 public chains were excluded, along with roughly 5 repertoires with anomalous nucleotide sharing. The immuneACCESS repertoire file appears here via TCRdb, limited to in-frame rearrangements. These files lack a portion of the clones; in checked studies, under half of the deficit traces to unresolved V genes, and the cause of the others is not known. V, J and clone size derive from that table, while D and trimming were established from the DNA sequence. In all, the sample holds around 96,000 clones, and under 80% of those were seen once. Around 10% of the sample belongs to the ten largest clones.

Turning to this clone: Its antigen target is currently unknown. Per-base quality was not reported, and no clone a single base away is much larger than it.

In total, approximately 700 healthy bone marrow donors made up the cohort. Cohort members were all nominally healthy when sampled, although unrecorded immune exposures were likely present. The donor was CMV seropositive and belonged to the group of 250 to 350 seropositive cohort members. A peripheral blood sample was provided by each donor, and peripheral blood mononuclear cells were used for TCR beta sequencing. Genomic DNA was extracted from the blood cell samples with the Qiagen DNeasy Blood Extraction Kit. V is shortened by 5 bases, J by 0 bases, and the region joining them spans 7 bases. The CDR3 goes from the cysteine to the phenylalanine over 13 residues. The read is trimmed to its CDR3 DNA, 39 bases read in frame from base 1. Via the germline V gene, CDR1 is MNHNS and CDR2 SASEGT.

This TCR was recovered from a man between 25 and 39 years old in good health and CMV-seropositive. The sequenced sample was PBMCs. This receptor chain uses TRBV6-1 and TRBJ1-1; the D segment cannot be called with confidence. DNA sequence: TGTGCCAGCAGTTATAAAATGAACACTGAAGCTTTCTTT. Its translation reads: CASSYKMNTEAFF.